This T cell receptor beta chain was sequenced in a study of T cells after yellow fever vaccination. Study-level results: A small proportion of clonotypes was detected in both the CD4 and CD8 compartments.

This clonotype is labeled medium-sized. UMIs and a universal primer site were added when TCR cDNA was made by 5'RACE template switching. TCRdb reprocessed the 5' RACE reads with MiXCR, giving one entry per CDR3 protein. Here the sample spans 46,000 or so distinct CDR3 sequences, 5.5% to 8% being singletons. This CDR3 is built from 15 residues. V lost 3 bases to trimming and J lost 5 bases; unmatched junction nucleotides: 4. The V gene's germline CDR1 is MGHRA and CDR2 YSYEKL. This TCR derives from a man in his thirties or forties who received the YFV17D yellow fever vaccine. The genes are TRBV4-1 and TRBJ2-5; 12 positions agree with TRBD1. Material: PBMCs, either bulk or a sorted T-cell subset (CD4+, CD8+, memory, or dextramer-sorted; not recorded which), obtained 45 days after the yellow fever booster vaccination. CDR3 in amino acids: CASSQGTGGMETQYF. The DNA of the CDR3 is TGCGCCAGCAGCCAGGGGACAGGGGGCATGGAGACCCAGTACTTC.